Here is one TCR beta chain with its context. This sample stems from a study of blood T cell repertoires in COVID-19. For the study at large: Researchers got acute and convalescent COVID-19 samples from the United States, Italy and Spain. PBMCs, B-cell-depleted T cells, or T cells were the source of the cDNA or gDNA that made up the material.

Germline CDR1 is SGHDN and CDR2 is FVKESK. Trimming left V 6 bases short and J 4 bases short, with 11 bases between. The CDR3 length is 13 residues. Authors' methods: Researchers report that nucleated cell counts were estimated from reference gene primer amplification. The data were produced by immunoSEQ multiplex PCR, yet TCRdb's version contains in-frame clones alone and is incomplete. V and J calls and clone size are copied from that table; D and trimming were computed from the DNA. The data show approximately 460,000 clones, roughly 87% seen once. This chain uses TRBV14 with TRBJ2-3, with no clear D. Source material: peripheral blood. The sequence was obtained from a young man with COVID-19, enrolled during active disease. CDR3 sequence: CASSPTFPDTQYF. DNA of the CDR3: TGTGCCAGCAGTCCTACCTTCCCAGATACGCAGTATTTT.